The T cell receptor beta chain described here comes from a study of OX40 agonist ivuxolimab in advanced cancers. Findings of the study overall: Researchers report that CD8+ T cells had, on average, more expanded clones than CD4+.

This table comes from immunoSEQ multiplex PCR, and its TCRdb copy is limited to in-frame clones, with some not included. This table holds under 100,000 clones, roughly 88% found once. Comments on this clone: Its matching antigen is unknown.

The receptor was isolated from an adult with an advanced solid tumor such as melanoma, head and neck, liver or kidney cancer. The specimen comprised CD4+ or CD8+ T cells sorted from blood, sampled in a trial of the OX40 agonist ivuxolimab.

Here the CDR3 reads CASRLTGGAEPQHF. CDR3 bases: TGTGCCAGCAGGCTGACAGGGGGCGCGGAGCCCCAGCATTTT. This chain links TRBV6-5 with TRBJ1-5; TRBD1 aligns across 10 bases. CDR3 length: 14 amino acids. Germline lookup yields CDR1 MNHEY and CDR2 SVGAGI. With 6 bases clipped from V and 8 bases from J, the junction kept 7 bases outside the gene matches.